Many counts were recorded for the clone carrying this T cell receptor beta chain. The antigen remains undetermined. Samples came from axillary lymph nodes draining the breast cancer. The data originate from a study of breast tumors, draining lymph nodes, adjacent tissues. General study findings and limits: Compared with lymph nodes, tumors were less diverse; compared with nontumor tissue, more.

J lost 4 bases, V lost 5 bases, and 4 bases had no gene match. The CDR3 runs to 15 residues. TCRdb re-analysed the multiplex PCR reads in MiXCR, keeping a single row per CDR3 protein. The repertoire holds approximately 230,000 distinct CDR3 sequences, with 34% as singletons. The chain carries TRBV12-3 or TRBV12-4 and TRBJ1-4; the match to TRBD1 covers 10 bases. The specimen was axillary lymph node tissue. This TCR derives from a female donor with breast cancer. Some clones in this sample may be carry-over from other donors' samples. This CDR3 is CASSPTGGYNEKLFF. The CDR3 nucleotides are TGTGCCAGCAGTCCGACAGGGGGCTATAATGAAAAACTGTTTTTT.